Presented here are 17 T cell receptor beta chains from one specimen sequenced in a study of cytomegalovirus exposure and HLA in healthy donors. PCR amplification relied on 60 Vbeta primers (plus 13 Jbeta primers). The data were produced by immunoSEQ multiplex PCR, yet TCRdb's version contains in-frame clones alone and is incomplete. Here the sample spans 160,000 or so clones, around 86% being singletons. Input material: PBMCs. Receptor source: a man in his forties or fifties in good health and CMV-seropositive.

This clone was detected a few times. CDR3 amino acids: CASSTGTGGYEQYF. In DNA form, the CDR3 reads TGTGCCAGCAGCACCGGGACAGGGGGTTACGAGCAGTACTTC. The chain is built from TRBV9 and TRBJ2-7; the match to TRBD1 covers 11 bases. Germline V CDR1 and CDR2: SGDLS, YYNGEE. There are 14 residues in the CDR3. With 4 bases clipped from V and 4 bases from J, the junction kept 4 bases outside the gene matches.

V and J are TRBV28 and TRBJ1-2; D might be TRBD1 (5 bases). V was clipped by 3 bases and J by 4 bases, with 9 bases between them. From germline, CDR1 is MDHEN and CDR2 SYDVKM. The CDR3 length is 13 residues. CDR3 region: CASSLTEAYGYTF. The CDR3 DNA reads as TGTGCCAGCAGTTTGACAGAGGCCTATGGCTACACCTTC.

The V call is TRBV12-5, the J call TRBJ2-1; TRBD1 matches at 7 bases. The CDR3 sequence is 16 residues long. V trimming: 1 base; J trimming: 5 bases; junction bases outside the gene matches: 8. The V gene's germline CDR1 is LGHNT and CDR2 FRNRAP. CDR3 residues: CASGLAAGTADNEQFF. As DNA, the CDR3 is TGTGCTAGTGGTTTGGCTGCCGGGACAGCCGACAATGAGCAGTTCTTC.

The V and J genes are TRBV7-9 and TRBJ1-1, with 8 bases aligning to TRBD1. The length of the CDR3 is 14 residues. The germline V gene has CDR1 SEHNR and CDR2 FQNEAQ (reference sequence). Trimming took 6 bases from V and 5 from J; bases not matched to a gene: 8. DNA for the CDR3: TGTGCCAGCAGTCGACAGGGGTCGGGAACTGAAGCTTTCTTT. It encodes CASSRQGSGTEAFF. Full variable domain (outside the CDR3, taken from reference TRBV7-9 and TRBJ1-1): DTGVSQNPRHKITKRGQNVTFRCDPISEHNRLYWYRQTLGQGPEFLTYFQNEAQLEKSRLLSDRFSAERPKGSFSTLEIQRTEQGDSAMYLCASSRQGSGTEAFFGQGTRLTVV.

On this clone itself: Distinct nucleotide sequences in the sample also encode this CDR3. The chain recombines TRBV9 with TRBJ2-1; maybe TRBD1 (6 bases). Germline V gives CDR1 SGDLS, CDR2 YYNGEE. The length of the CDR3 is 15 residues. Trimming left V 2 bases short and J 4 bases short, with 13 bases between. This CDR3 is CASSVLQGSYNEQFF. In nucleotides, the CDR3 is TGTGCCAGCAGCGTCCTACAGGGTAGTTACAATGAGCAGTTCTTC.

The chain recombines TRBV28 with TRBJ1-6; the D gene is possibly TRBD1 (6 bases). Germline V gives CDR1 MDHEN, CDR2 SYDVKM. Trimming took off 2 bases at V and 7 bases at J, with 9 bases between the two ends. The CDR3 runs 14 residues. The CDR3 bases are TGTGCCAGCAGTTTAGGTCAGGGGAATTCACCCCTCCACTTT. This encodes CASSLGQGNSPLHF.

The V call is TRBV30, the J call TRBJ2-5; 8 bases line up with TRBD1. The CDR3 has 17 amino acids. The ends lost 0 bases at V and 1 base at J; junction bases unmatched: 10. The V gene's germline CDR1 is GTSNPN and CDR2 SVGIG (reference sequence). Here the CDR3 reads CAWSVQGGADGQETQYF. Written as DNA, the CDR3 is TGTGCCTGGAGTGTACAGGGGGGTGCGGACGGCCAAGAGACCCAGTACTTC.

J is TRBJ1-2 and V is TRBV19; perhaps TRBD1 as D (5 bases). Trimming pared 5 bases from V and 4 bases from J, leaving 8 bases between. From germline, CDR1 is LNHDA and CDR2 SQIVND (reference sequence). CDR3 length: 12 residues. The CDR3 nucleotides read TGTGCCAGTAGTGACAGACCCTATGGCTACACCTTC. Encoded protein: CASSDRPYGYTF.

CDR3 residues: CAIGTAAYNEQFF. DNA of the CDR3: TGTGCCATCGGGACAGCCGCCTACAATGAGCAGTTCTTC. The V gene is TRBV27, the J gene TRBJ2-1; 7 bases fit TRBD1. The V gene's germline CDR1 is MNHEY and CDR2 SMNVEV (reference sequence). This CDR3 comprises 13 residues. Trimming cost V 10 bases and J 2 bases; bases outside gene matches: 5.

The V gene is TRBV30, the J gene TRBJ2-7; 9 nucleotides match TRBD1. The CDR3 consists of 15 residues. Germline CDR1 GTSNPN, CDR2 SVGIG (reference sequence). The ends lost 1 base at V and 3 bases at J; junction bases unmatched: 7. CDR3 residues: CAWSGGQGMVYEQYF. The DNA for the CDR3 is TGTGCCTGGAGTGGAGGACAGGGGATGGTCTACGAGCAGTACTTC.

This chain connects TRBV18 to TRBJ1-1; 7 nucleotides align to TRBD1. Germline V gene sequence: CDR1 KGHSH, CDR2 LQKENI. Losses at the gene ends were 3 bases for V and 7 bases for J; bases not matched to a gene: 8. This CDR3 is 14 amino acids long. The CDR3 nucleotides are TGTGCCAGCTCACCTGACAGGGTTACTGTTGAAGCTTTCTTT. This sequence encodes CASSPDRVTVEAFF. The full variable domain, its missing parts supplied by reference TRBV18 and TRBJ1-1, is NAGVMQNPRHLVRRRGQEARLRCSPMKGHSHVYWYRQLPEEGLKFMVYLQKENIIDESGMPKERFSAEFPKEGPSILRIQQVVRGDSAAYFCASSPDRVTVEAFFGQGTRLTVV.

V usage is TRBV30 and J usage is TRBJ2-7; D is unclear. The CDR3 has 11 residues. Germline CDR1 GTSNPN, CDR2 SVGIG (reference sequence). Trimming pared 2 bases from V and 5 bases from J, leaving 7 bases between. DNA for the CDR3: TGTGCCTGGAGTACCCAGGACGAGCAGTACTTC. As protein: CAWSTQDEQYF.

The chain uses TRBV19 and TRBJ1-3; D might be TRBD1 (6 bases). Germline lookup yields CDR1 LNHDA and CDR2 SQIVND (reference sequence). The CDR3 extends over 13 amino acids. The V end was cut by 8 bases, the J end by 4 bases, with 12 bases between. This CDR3 reads CASARTAGNTIYF. Written as DNA, the CDR3 is TGTGCCAGTGCCCGGACAGCCGGAAACACCATATATTTT.

This sequence joins TRBV30 and TRBJ2-5, with D unresolved. The J call may be wrong; the DNA end is better matched by TRBJ2-7. This CDR3 is built from 13 residues. Germline V gene sequence: CDR1 GTSNPN, CDR2 SVGIG (reference sequence). CDR3 protein: CAWSLDVAYEQYF. The CDR3 DNA reads as TGTGCCTGGAGTTTAGACGTAGCCTACGAGCAGTACTTC.

The chain carries TRBV7-3 and TRBJ2-1; no clear D gene. This CDR3 comprises 13 residues. CDR1 SGHTA and CDR2 FQGTGA come from the germline V gene. Trimming left V 1 base short and J 5 bases short, with 6 bases between. The CDR3 coding sequence is TGTGCCAGCAGCTTAAGGCAGGACAATGAGCAGTTCTTC. Residues: CASSLRQDNEQFF.

The chain combines TRBV21-1 with TRBJ1-2. TRBV21-1 is flagged as a pseudogene. The CDR3 has 16 amino acids. The DNA for the CDR3 is TGTGCCAGCAGCAAAGCGCTCGGGGGTAGAAGGTATGGCTACACCTTC. This codes for CASSKALGGRRYGYTF.

For the CDR3, the DNA is TGTGCCAGTAGTGTCGACAGGGGGTCTAACTATGGCTACACCTTC. Its protein product is CASSVDRGSNYGYTF. The rearrangement joins TRBV19 to TRBJ1-2; 9 nucleotides align to TRBD1. Trimming removed 5 bases from V and 0 bases from J; junction bases left unmatched: 4. In germline, CDR1 is LNHDA, CDR2 SQIVND (reference sequence). The CDR3 runs to 15 residues.